This entry features one TCR beta chain sequence. Germline lookup yields CDR1 SGDLS and CDR2 YYNGEE. This CDR3 is 15 amino acids long. The germline V and J ends were trimmed by 4 bases and 5 bases, with 16 bases remaining between them. The repertoire was sequenced with immunoSEQ multiplex PCR; TCRdb's copy has only in-frame clones and lacks some. The sample holds about 20,000 clones, roughly two thirds seen once. The data were obtained in a study of sequential checkpoint blockade in melanoma. Study information: Arm A got nivolumab then ipilimumab; arm B the reverse, 1:1. TCRbeta immunosequencing was performed on DNA from 75 to 95 pretreatment melanoma tumor samples. Both treatment sequences were followed by maintenance nivolumab. Matched biopsies came pretreatment and at week 13 for twenty-two patients.

The treatment was: randomized to nivolumab then ipilimumab (arm A) or the reverse (arm B). The sample was tumor tissue (inferred from file names), taken from a patient given nivolumab and ipilimumab in sequence. The receptor's source is a human donor with melanoma. The chain employs TRBV9 and TRBJ1-5; no clear D. The CDR3 bases are TGTGCCAGCAGCCTTAGACAAGCCGGCGATCAGCCCCAGCATTTT. Protein product: CASSLRQAGDQPQHF. The entire variable domain, with the rest obtained from reference TRBV9 and TRBJ1-5, is as follows: DSGVTQTPKHLITATGQRVTLRCSPRSGDLSVYWYQQSLDQGLQFLIQYYNGEERAKGNILERFSAQQFPDLHSELNLSSLELGDSALYFCASSLRQAGDQPQHFGDGTRLSIL.